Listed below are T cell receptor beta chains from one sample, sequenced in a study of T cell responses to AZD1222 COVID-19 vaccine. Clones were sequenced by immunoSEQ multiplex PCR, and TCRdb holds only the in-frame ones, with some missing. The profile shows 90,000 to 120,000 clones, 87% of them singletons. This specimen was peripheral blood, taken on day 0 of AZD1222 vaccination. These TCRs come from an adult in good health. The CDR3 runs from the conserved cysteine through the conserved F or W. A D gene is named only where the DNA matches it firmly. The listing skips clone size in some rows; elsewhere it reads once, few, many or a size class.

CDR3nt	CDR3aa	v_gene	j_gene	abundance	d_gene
TGCGCCAGCAGCCGCGGACTATACAATGAGCAGTTCTTC	CASSRGLYNEQFF	TRBV5-1	TRBJ2-1	-	-
TGTGCCAGCACCGAGGCCCAGGCCGGACCTTTCTTT	CASTEAQAGPFF	TRBV21-1	TRBJ1-1	-	-
TGTGCCAGTAGGGAGGGGATGAAAAACATTCAGTACTTC	CASREGMKNIQYF	TRBV19	TRBJ2-4	once	-
TGTGCCAGCAGCCCCCGGGGGCAGGGGACGACCTACGAGCAGTACTTC	CASSPRGQGTTYEQYF	TRBV6-2/TRBV6-3	TRBJ2-7	-	-
TGTGCCAGCGAGTCCCCTGCGAACACCGGGGAGCTGTTTTTT	CASESPANTGELFF	TRBV9	TRBJ2-2	-	-
TGCGCCAGCAGCTTCGGTCAGCTCTATGGCTACACCTTC	CASSFGQLYGYTF	TRBV5-1	TRBJ1-2	-	-
TGCGCCAGCAGCTTGGGTAGCGGGGGCTACGAGCAGTACTTC	CASSLGSGGYEQYF	TRBV5-1	TRBJ2-7	-	TRBD2
TGTGCCAGCAGCCAACAGGGGTGGCAGCCCCAGCATTTT	CASSQQGWQPQHF	TRBV6-5	TRBJ1-5	many	TRBD1
TGTGCCAGCAGCCGTCCCCCAGATACGCAGTATTTT	CASSRPPDTQYF	TRBV3-1/TRBV3-2	TRBJ2-3	-	-
TGTGCCAGCAGCTTGTATGATCGGGAGTATGGCTACACCTTC	CASSLYDREYGYTF	TRBV5-6	TRBJ1-2	-	-
TGTGCCAGCTCACAGGGAGAGGAGGGCTATGGCTACACCTTC	CASSQGEEGYGYTF	TRBV18	TRBJ1-2	-	-
TGTGCCACCACCAGGATACGCTACAGCTCCTACGAGCAGTACTTC	CATTRIRYSSYEQYF	TRBV24-1	TRBJ2-7	-	-
TGTGCCAGTAGTATTATGGGGGACCAACTTGACAATGAGCAGTTCTTC	CASSIMGDQLDNEQFF	TRBV19	TRBJ2-1	-	-
TGCAGCGTTGAAGATTCTACAGGGGGCTACGAGCAGTACTTC	CSVEDSTGGYEQYF	TRBV29-1	TRBJ2-7	-	TRBD1
TGTGCCATCAGCAAAACAGGGTTGGGCACAGATACGCAGTATTTT	CAISKTGLGTDTQYF	TRBV10-3	TRBJ2-3	-	-
TGTGCCAGCAGCCGGGCCGGGAACGCCAACACAGATACGCAGTATTTT	CASSRAGNANTDTQYF	TRBV5-4	TRBJ2-3	-	-
TGTGCCAGCAGAGTAACAGGGGTGGATGAGCAGTTCTTC	CASRVTGVDEQFF	TRBV2	TRBJ2-1	-	TRBD1
TGTGCCAGCTCACCGGCGGTGTGGGGAGCTGGAAACACCATATATTTT	CASSPAVWGAGNTIYF	TRBV18	TRBJ1-3	few	-
TGTGCCAGCAGCGGGGACAGTCATTCACCCCTCCACTTT	CASSGDSHSPLHF	TRBV11-3	TRBJ1-6	-	TRBD1
TGTGCCAGCGCCGGGGACAGAGACAATGAGCAGTTCTTC	CASAGDRDNEQFF	TRBV6-5	TRBJ2-1	-	TRBD1
TGTGCCAGCAGCGGTACAGGGGAACGACAGCCCCAGCATTTT	CASSGTGERQPQHF	TRBV7-2	TRBJ1-5	-	TRBD1
TGCGCCAGCAGCCCCACCGAGAGCCACACTGAAGCTTTCTTT	CASSPTESHTEAFF	TRBV5-1	TRBJ1-1	few	-
TGTGCCAGCAGCGTAGCTGGGACTAGCGGGAGGTACGAGCAGTACTTC	CASSVAGTSGRYEQYF	TRBV9	TRBJ2-7	-	TRBD2
TGTGCCAGCAGCGGTAGACTCCCGGGACAGGGAGTGAGGACAGATACGCAGTATTTT	CASSGRLPGQGVRTDTQYF	TRBV9	TRBJ2-3	once	TRBD1
TGTGCCAGCAGCCCAAGACGGCAGGGGCTACTGACTGAAGCTTTCTTT	CASSPRRQGLLTEAFF	TRBV7-8	TRBJ1-1	-	-
TGTGCCAGCAGCGCTTGTTGGACAGGGAATGAGCGGTTGGGAAATGAAAAACTGTTTTTT	CASSACWTGNERLGNEKLFF	TRBV21-1	TRBJ1-4	-	-
TGTGCCAGCAGCCTCCGGGACAGGGAGACAGATACGCAGTATTTT	CASSLRDRETDTQYF	TRBV28	TRBJ2-3	-	TRBD1
TGTGCCATGGGGACTAGCAGCTCCTACGAGCAGTACTTC	CAMGTSSSYEQYF	TRBV10-3	TRBJ2-7	-	TRBD2
TGTGCCAGCAGTTACCTTACAGGAAACACTGAAGCTTTCTTT	CASSYLTGNTEAFF	TRBV6-5	TRBJ1-1	-	-
TGTGCCACCAGTGATACCCAGGCGAGCTCCTACAATGAGCAGTTCTTC	CATSDTQASSYNEQFF	TRBV24-1	TRBJ2-1	-	-
TGTGCCAGCAGCCCAGTCTGGGGACAGGGACCTCAAGAGACCCAGTACTTC	CASSPVWGQGPQETQYF	TRBV7-7	TRBJ2-5	-	TRBD1
TGTGCCAGCACCTCCGGACTAGCGGGGTTGTACGAGCAGTACTTC	CASTSGLAGLYEQYF	TRBV6-5	TRBJ2-7	-	TRBD2
TGTGCCAGCAGTAGCGGGAGCTCCTACAATGAGCAGTTCTTC	CASSSGSSYNEQFF	TRBV9	TRBJ2-1	-	TRBD2
TGTGCCATCAGCCGCAGTTGGGGGGTGGGGGAAGAGACCCAGTACTTC	CAISRSWGVGEETQYF	TRBV10-3	TRBJ2-5	-	-
TGTGCCAGCAGTTTAAGTTGGCGGGGGCCGGCCATGAACACTGAAGCTTTCTTT	CASSLSWRGPAMNTEAFF	TRBV28	TRBJ1-1	once	-
TGCAGCGTTGAATCCGGTGAACTCTACGAGCAGTACTTC	CSVESGELYEQYF	TRBV29-1	TRBJ2-7	-	-
TGTGCCAGCTCACCCCCCTTGACTAGCGGGAGGTGGGATGAGCAGTTCTTC	CASSPPLTSGRWDEQFF	TRBV18	TRBJ2-1	-	TRBD2
TGTGCCAGCAGTTTATATACAGAAAGAGAGACCCAGTACTTC	CASSLYTERETQYF	TRBV28	TRBJ2-5	-	-
TGTGCCAGCAGCTTCCGGGACAGGAACTACGAGCAGTACTTC	CASSFRDRNYEQYF	TRBV7-2	TRBJ2-7	-	TRBD1
TGTGCCAGCAGCGCAATGGAGGACAGGGGGGGCTACACCTTC	CASSAMEDRGGYTF	TRBV7-9	TRBJ1-2	-	TRBD1
TGTGCCAGCAGCCTGGACAGTAAGGGGGCAGATACGCAGTATTTT	CASSLDSKGADTQYF	TRBV5-4	TRBJ2-3	-	-
TGTGCCAGCAGCCAAGATCGGGAGGGGCTGGATGGCTACACCTTC	CASSQDREGLDGYTF	TRBV4-2	TRBJ1-2	medium-sized	-
TGTGCCAGCAGTGCCTGGACGGGCCGCTCCTACGAGCAGTACTTC	CASSAWTGRSYEQYF	TRBV6-4	TRBJ2-7	-	-
TGCAGTGCTAGAGCGGACGGCTACACCTTC	CSARADGYTF	TRBV20-1	TRBJ1-2	-	-
TGTGCCAGCTCACCTCCCAGGAGCGGCAAACAAGAGACCCAGTACTTC	CASSPPRSGKQETQYF	TRBV18	TRBJ2-5	-	-
TGTGCCAGCAGGACCCAGGGTAACTATGGCTACACCTTC	CASRTQGNYGYTF	TRBV2	TRBJ1-2	-	-
TGTGCCAGCAGCCGGGACATTTCCCAGAACACTGAAGCTTTCTTT	CASSRDISQNTEAFF	TRBV3-1/TRBV3-2	TRBJ1-1	-	-
TGTGCCAGCAGTGAAGTACAGACTGGAAACACCATATATTTT	CASSEVQTGNTIYF	TRBV2	TRBJ1-3	-	-
TGTGCCAGCAGTTACGTCCAGAACACTGAAGCTTTCTTT	CASSYVQNTEAFF	TRBV6-6	TRBJ1-1	-	-
TGTGCCAGCAGCGTCGCCGGGACAGGGAGTTCACCCCTCCACTTT	CASSVAGTGSSPLHF	TRBV9	TRBJ1-6	few	TRBD1
TGTGCCAGCTCACCACCGTTCAGAACCTCCTACGAGCAGTACTTC	CASSPPFRTSYEQYF	TRBV18	TRBJ2-7	-	-
TGTGCCAGCAGCTCGGACCCCCGTAGCAATCAGCCCCAGCATTTT	CASSSDPRSNQPQHF	TRBV7-2	TRBJ1-5	-	-
TGTGCCACCAGCAGAGATGGGAACCAGGAAAAACTGTTTTTT	CATSRDGNQEKLFF	TRBV15	TRBJ1-4	-	-
TGTGCCAGCAGCTTAGAGGGAGGTCCTCCACCAGGGGCCAACGTCCTGACTTTC	CASSLEGGPPPGANVLTF	TRBV7-3	TRBJ2-6	-	-
TGTGCCAGCAGCCTGAACCGGGGGGCGGGAGGGTTTTACGAGCAGTACTTC	CASSLNRGAGGFYEQYF	TRBV7-6	TRBJ2-7	-	TRBD2
TGTGCCTGGAGTGTCCCAGGGAGATCGCGGTATGGCTACACCTTC	CAWSVPGRSRYGYTF	TRBV30	TRBJ1-2	once	-